The clone carrying this T cell receptor beta chain was seen just once. What it binds is not known. This sample is part of a study of CD8 T cells in Susac syndrome. Study-level points and caveats: CD8+ clones in Susac expanded most in TEMRA cells and active patients. In its TCR sequencing and HLA analysis, the study acknowledged that the number of individuals was relatively small.

When the RNA was reverse transcribed, random hexamers were used with an input of roughly 0.45 to 1 ug. TCRdb used MiXCR to reprocess the immunoSEQ multiplex PCR reads, holding one entry per CDR3 protein. In the table there are about 190,000 distinct CDR3 sequences, 95% of which are singletons. Negative isolation yielded the CD8+ and CD4+ T cells, while FACS enriched the TEMRA cells. This sequence originates from a human donor with Susac syndrome. The material sequenced was CD8+ T cells from PBMCs.

This CDR3 is CASSISGSPNEQFF. CDR3 coding DNA: TGTGCCAGTAGTATCAGCGGGAGTCCCAATGAGCAGTTCTTC. J is TRBJ2-1 and V is TRBV19, with TRBD2 identical over 8 bases. The V gene end was trimmed by 3 bases and the J gene end by 6 bases; junction bases not matched to a gene: 4. The CDR3 extends over 14 amino acids. Germline CDR1 is LNHDA and CDR2 is SQIVND (reference sequence).